This entry lists 25 T cell receptor beta chains sequenced from one sample in a study of blood T cell repertoires in COVID-19 (dated by TCRdb to 2018 to 2021). The library relied on the immunoSEQ multiplex PCR assay. TCRdb holds this immuneACCESS table with in-frame rearrangements only. Some clones are missing; in checked studies, unresolved V genes explain under half, and the rest has no known cause. The sample table shows about 96,000 clones, and less than 85% are seen once. The ten most abundant clones make up approximately 15% of the sample. The specimen sequenced was peripheral blood. The source of these receptors is a woman in her fifties or sixties with acute or convalescent COVID-19.

The CDR3 region is CASRTGASAFF. CDR3 nucleotides: TGTGCCAGTCGTACAGGGGCCTCGGCTTTCTTT. V and J are TRBV6-5 and TRBJ1-1, with TRBD1 identical over 7 bases. This CDR3 region has 11 residues. Trimming at V came to 9 bases and at J to 11 bases, leaving 9 bases not matched to a gene. Germline V CDR1 and CDR2: MNHEY, SVGAGI.

This sequence joins TRBV10-1 and TRBJ1-5; D uncertain. The CDR3 length is 13 residues. In germline, CDR1 is WNHNN, CDR2 SYGVQD (reference sequence). V was clipped by 5 bases and J by 7 bases, with 12 bases between them. CDR3 protein: CASSSGFAQPQHF. As DNA, the CDR3 is TGCGCCAGCAGTTCGGGATTCGCCCAGCCCCAGCATTTT.

CDR3 amino acids: CASTRGGLGYGYTF. CDR3 in DNA: TGTGCCAGCACTCGGGGGGGACTGGGCTATGGCTACACCTTC. The chain is built from TRBV2 and TRBJ1-2; possibly TRBD1 for D (5 bases). This CDR3 region has 14 residues. The V end was cut by 7 bases, the J end by 4 bases, with 16 bases between. The germline gives CDR1 SNHLY, CDR2 FYNNEI.

The chain couples TRBV5-1 to TRBJ1-1; the D gene is possibly TRBD1 (5 bases). Deletions cut 2 bases from V and 4 bases from J, with 15 bases between. Germline V gives CDR1 SGHRS, CDR2 YFSETQ. This CDR3 has 15 residues. The CDR3 here is CASSFGRGEATEAFF. The CDR3 coding sequence is TGCGCCAGCAGCTTCGGTAGGGGTGAGGCCACTGAAGCTTTCTTT.

V is TRBV19 and J is TRBJ1-4, with a weak D call TRBD1 (6 bases). The V end lost 7 bases, the J end lost 7 bases, and 16 bases lay between the germline ends. Germline CDR1 is LNHDA and CDR2 is SQIVND (reference sequence). The CDR3 contains 14 residues. The CDR3 coding sequence is TGTGCCAGTACCGACCGGGGGGCAGGTGAAAAACTGTTTTTT. Translated, it gives CASTDRGAGEKLFF. The full variable domain, its missing parts supplied by reference TRBV19 and TRBJ1-4, is DGGITQSPKYLFRKEGQNVTLSCEQNLNHDAMYWYRQDPGQGLRLIYYSQIVNDFQKGDIAEGYSVSREKKESFPLTVTSAQKNPTAFYLCASTDRGAGEKLFFGSGTQLSVL.

This clone was recorded a few times. The chain carries TRBV5-1 and TRBJ2-1, with TRBD1 identical over 9 bases. V was clipped by 0 bases and J by 5 bases; unmatched bases: 6. CDR1 is SGHRS and CDR2 is YFSETQ in the germline V gene. The CDR3 consists of 16 residues. For the CDR3, the DNA is TGCGCCAGCAGCTTGGCCGTGACAGGGGGGAACAATGAGCAGTTCTTC. Translation gives CASSLAVTGGNNEQFF.

The V gene is TRBV7-3, the J gene TRBJ2-2; D perhaps matches TRBD1 (5 bases). Deletions cut 4 bases from V and 4 bases from J, with 13 bases between. This CDR3 has 15 residues. Germline V gene lookup returns CDR1 SGHTA and CDR2 FQGTGA. The CDR3 loop reads CASSSLAGRTGELFF. The CDR3 DNA sequence: TGTGCCAGCAGCTCCTTGGCAGGGCGCACCGGGGAGCTGTTTTTT.

J is TRBJ1-1 and V is TRBV28, with 8 nucleotides matching TRBD1. The J segment lost 7 bases and the V segment lost 7 bases, leaving 14 bases of the junction unmatched. CDR3 length: 15 amino acids. From germline, CDR1 is MDHEN and CDR2 SYDVKM. The CDR3 DNA is TGTGCCAGCACTTCGTCCGGGACAGGCCCGCTTGAAGCTTTCTTT. Translation: CASTSSGTGPLEAFF.

V is TRBV5-1 and J is TRBJ1-1, with D possibly TRBD1 on 5 matching bases. This CDR3 is 15 amino acids long. Germline values: CDR1 SGHRS, CDR2 YFSETQ. Trimming shortened V by 1 base and J by 0 bases, and 10 bases separated the two germline ends. CDR3 nucleotide sequence: TGCGCCAGCAGCTTGCAGGGATGGGTGAACACTGAAGCTTTCTTT. Its protein product is CASSLQGWVNTEAFF. Combining the CDR3 with reference TRBV5-1 and TRBJ1-1 gives the whole variable domain KAGVTQTPRYLIKTRGQQVTLSCSPISGHRSVSWYQQTPGQGLQFLFEYFSETQRNKGNFPGRFSGRQFSNSRSEMNVSTLELGDSALYLCASSLQGWVNTEAFFGQGTRLTVV.

Here the CDR3 reads CASSLAEVPGANVLTF. CDR3 DNA: TGTGCCAGCAGCTTGGCCGAGGTCCCTGGGGCCAACGTCCTGACTTTC. V usage is TRBV5-5 and J usage is TRBJ2-6; D gene uncertain. In germline, CDR1 is SGHKS, CDR2 YYEKEE (reference sequence). V lost 0 bases and J lost 2, with 9 bases in between. CDR3 length: 16 residues.

This chain links TRBV3-1 (or the pseudogene TRBV3-2) with TRBJ1-4; tentative D call: TRBD1 (5 bases). CDR3 length: 17 residues. Per germline, CDR1 LGHDT and CDR2 YNNKEL (reference sequence). V lost 0 bases and J lost 8, with 19 bases in between. CDR3 sequence reads: CASSQDNTAGWGEKLFF. As DNA, the CDR3 is TGTGCCAGCAGCCAAGATAATACGGCAGGGTGGGGCGAAAAACTGTTTTTT.

The chain joins TRBV27 to TRBJ2-7; 11 positions match TRBD1. Germline V gives CDR1 MNHEY, CDR2 SMNVEV (reference sequence). V was clipped by 5 bases and J by 4 bases; unmatched bases: 10. This CDR3 has 16 amino acids. The CDR3 spells CASSPRAGQGDYEQYF. The CDR3 DNA sequence: TGTGCCAGCAGTCCACGCGCGGGACAGGGGGATTACGAGCAGTACTTC.

The V and J genes are TRBV28 and TRBJ1-2, with D maybe TRBD1 (6 bases). V was pared by 6 bases and J by 5 bases, with 10 bases between. CDR3 size: 12 residues. Germline CDR1 reads MDHEN; CDR2 reads SYDVKM. The CDR3, as DNA: TGTGCCAGCAGGCCAACAGGGTATGGCTACACCTTC. Residues: CASRPTGYGYTF.

In the case of this clone: Other DNA sequences in the same sample also yield this CDR3. V usage is TRBV27 and J usage is TRBJ1-4, with D unresolved. Deletions cut 3 bases from V and 7 bases from J, with 9 bases between. Germline CDR1 is MNHEY and CDR2 is SMNVEV (reference sequence). This CDR3 is built from 13 residues. The CDR3 loop reads CASSFSGFEKLFF. CDR3 nucleotides: TGTGCCAGCAGTTTTTCCGGGTTTGAAAAACTGTTTTTT. Variable domain in full (rest from reference TRBV27 and TRBJ1-4): EAQVTQNPRYLITVTGKKLTVTCSQNMNHEYMSWYRQDPGLGLRQIYYSMNVEVTDKGDVPEGYKVSRKEKRNFPLILESPSPNQTSLYFCASSFSGFEKLFFGSGTQLSVL.

This chain connects TRBV7-9 to TRBJ2-5; TRBD2 agrees at 15 bases. V trimming: 5 bases; J trimming: 6 bases; junction bases outside the gene matches: 10. Per the germline V gene, CDR1 is SEHNR and CDR2 is FQNEAQ (reference sequence). The CDR3 totals 17 residues. The CDR3 protein is CASSHQGLAGGIKTQYF. The CDR3 DNA follows: TGTGCCAGCAGCCACCAAGGACTAGCGGGGGGGATAAAGACCCAGTACTTC.

The V and J genes are TRBV6-1 and TRBJ2-5; 9 bases map to TRBD2. The germline CDR1 and CDR2 sequences are MNHNS and SASEGT. This CDR3 is built from 15 residues. J lost 6 bases, V lost 1 base, and 6 bases had no gene match. CDR3 sequence: CASSEVAGGPKTQYF. CDR3 nucleotide sequence: TGTGCCAGCAGTGAAGTTGCGGGGGGGCCGAAGACCCAGTACTTC.

This clone was seen just once. This chain links TRBV11-3 with TRBJ2-1, with D possibly being TRBD1 (6 bases). Trimming took off 2 bases at V and 3 bases at J, with 8 bases between the two ends. The CDR3 sequence is 14 residues long. Germline CDR1 and CDR2: SGHNT and YENEEA. In DNA form, the CDR3 reads TGTGCCAGCAGCTTAAGAGGGGGCTACAATGAGCAGTTCTTC. Its translation: CASSLRGGYNEQFF.

The chain joins TRBV30 to TRBJ1-3; tentatively, D is TRBD1 (5 bases). V lost 0 bases and J lost 2, with 11 bases in between. The CDR3 sequence is 15 residues long. Germline V gives CDR1 GTSNPN, CDR2 SVGIG (reference sequence). CDR3 nucleotides: TGTGCCTGGAGTGTAAGCAGGGCAGCTGGAAACACCATATATTTT. This codes for CAWSVSRAAGNTIYF.

The chain uses TRBV19 and TRBJ1-1, with 9 bases aligning to TRBD1. CDR3 length: 14 residues. Trimming removed 7 bases from V and 4 bases from J; junction bases left unmatched: 7. CDR1 LNHDA and CDR2 SQIVND come from the germline V gene (reference sequence). The CDR3 DNA follows: TGTGCCAGTACTAGGACAGGGGTGCGCACTGAAGCTTTCTTT. It yields the protein CASTRTGVRTEAFF. The full variable domain, rest sourced from reference TRBV19 and TRBJ1-1, is DGGITQSPKYLFRKEGQNVTLSCEQNLNHDAMYWYRQDPGQGLRLIYYSQIVNDFQKGDIAEGYSVSREKKESFPLTVTSAQKNPTAFYLCASTRTGVRTEAFFGQGTRLTVV.

This clone was recorded a few times. This chain uses TRBV6-1 with TRBJ1-4; 9 nucleotides agree with TRBD1. Germline trimming cut 4 bases from V and 1 base from J; bases unmatched to any gene: 4. The CDR3 has 16 residues. CDR1 is MNHNS, CDR2 SASEGT, per germline. The CDR3 loop is CASSVHRGQTNEKLFF. The CDR3 DNA sequence: TGTGCCAGCAGTGTTCACAGGGGGCAAACTAATGAAAAACTGTTTTTT.

This chain links TRBV5-1 with TRBJ2-6, with D possibly matching TRBD2 (7 bases). CDR1 is SGHRS and CDR2 is YFSETQ in the germline V gene. The V and J ends lost 1 base and 4 bases respectively, with 18 bases between them. The CDR3 is made up of 18 amino acids. CDR3 sequence (DNA): TGCGCCAGCAGCTTGAGCGGCGGGGGCCCAACCGGGGCCAACGTCCTGACTTTC. Translation: CASSLSGGGPTGANVLTF.

In its sample, this clone was seen once. V usage is TRBV5-1 and J usage is TRBJ2-5; TRBD2 aligns across 14 bases. The germline CDR1 and CDR2 sequences are SGHRS and YFSETQ. This CDR3 contains 18 residues. V lost 4 bases, J lost 2 bases, and 10 bases stayed unmatched. CDR3 DNA sequence: TGCGCCAGCAGCAATGGACTAGCGGGGGGAATTTCTCAAGAGACCCAGTACTTC. It specifies CASSNGLAGGISQETQYF.

The chain has TRBV21-1 and TRBJ1-5; TRBD1, the table's D call, lacks a check against the DNA. TRBV21-1 is designated a pseudogene. The CDR3 loop spans 18 amino acids. The CDR3 here is CASSKRIEGTGGFQPQHF. DNA for the CDR3: TGTGCCAGCAGCAAAAGGATAGAGGGGACAGGGGGTTTTCAGCCCCAGCATTTT.

J is TRBJ1-2 and V is TRBV5-6, with 8 bases lining up with TRBD1. The CDR3 has 13 amino acids. CDR1 is SGHDT, CDR2 YYEEEE, per germline. The trim removed 3 bases at V and 2 bases at J, leaving 0 bases unmatched. The CDR3 loop is CASSWDRNYGYTF. The CDR3 region has the DNA TGTGCCAGCAGCTGGGACAGGAACTATGGCTACACCTTC. The full variable domain, with the rest looked up from reference TRBV5-6 and TRBJ1-2, is DAGVTQSPTHLIKTRGQQVTLRCSPKSGHDTVSWYQQALGQGPQFIFQYYEEEERQRGNFPDRFSGHQFPNYSSELNVNALLLGDSALYLCASSWDRNYGYTFGSGTRLTVV.

J is TRBJ2-7 and V is TRBV2; D gene uncertain. CDR1 SNHLY and CDR2 FYNNEI come from the germline V gene. CDR3 length: 12 amino acids. V lost 1 base and J lost 5, with 6 bases in between. CDR3 sequence reads: CASSEDRNEQYF. The CDR3, as DNA: TGTGCCAGCAGTGAAGACAGAAACGAGCAGTACTTC.